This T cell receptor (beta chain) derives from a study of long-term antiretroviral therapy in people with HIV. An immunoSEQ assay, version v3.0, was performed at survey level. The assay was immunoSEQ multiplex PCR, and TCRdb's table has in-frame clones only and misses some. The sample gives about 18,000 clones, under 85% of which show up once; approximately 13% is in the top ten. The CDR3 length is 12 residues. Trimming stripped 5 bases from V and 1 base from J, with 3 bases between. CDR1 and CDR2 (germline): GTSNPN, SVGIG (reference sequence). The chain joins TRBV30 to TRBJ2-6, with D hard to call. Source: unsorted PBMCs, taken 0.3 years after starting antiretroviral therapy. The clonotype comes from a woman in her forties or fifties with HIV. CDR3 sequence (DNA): TGTGCCTGGGGGTCTGGGGCCAACGTCCTGACTTTC. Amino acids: CAWGSGANVLTF.